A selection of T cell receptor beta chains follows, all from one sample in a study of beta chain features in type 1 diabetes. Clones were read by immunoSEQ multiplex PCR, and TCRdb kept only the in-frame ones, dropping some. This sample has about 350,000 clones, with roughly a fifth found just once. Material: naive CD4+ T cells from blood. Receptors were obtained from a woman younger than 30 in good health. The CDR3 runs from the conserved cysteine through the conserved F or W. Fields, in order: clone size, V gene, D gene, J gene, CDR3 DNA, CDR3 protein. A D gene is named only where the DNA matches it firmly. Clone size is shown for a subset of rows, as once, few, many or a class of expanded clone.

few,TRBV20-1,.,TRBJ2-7,TGCAGTGCCTGGAGCCGCTACGAGCAGTACTTC,CSAWSRYEQYF
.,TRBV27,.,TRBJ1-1,TGTGCCAGCAGGACGAGGGAAGGCACTGAAGCTTTCTTT,CASRTREGTEAFF
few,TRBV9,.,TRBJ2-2,TGTGCCAGCAGCGTAGGAGCAGGGGTAGGCACCGGGGAGCTGTTTTTT,CASSVGAGVGTGELFF
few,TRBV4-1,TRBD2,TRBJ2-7,TGCGCCAGCAGCCAAGCTAGCGGAGCCTACGAGCAGTACTTC,CASSQASGAYEQYF
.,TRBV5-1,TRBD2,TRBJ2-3,TGCGCCAGCAGCTTGGGCAGACTAGCGGGGGGCGCAGATACGCAGTATTTT,CASSLGRLAGGADTQYF
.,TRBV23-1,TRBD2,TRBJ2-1,TGCGCCAGCAGCCTAACCGGGGGGTCCTACAATGAGCAGTTCTTC,CASSLTGGSYNEQFF
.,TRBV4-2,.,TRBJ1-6,TGTGCCAGCAGCCAAGAAGTTGTCAGGACACCCCTCCACTTT,CASSQEVVRTPLHF
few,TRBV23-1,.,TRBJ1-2,TGCGCCAGCAGTCAATCTCTCGACAGGAGAATTAACTATGGCTACACCTTC,CASSQSLDRRINYGYTF
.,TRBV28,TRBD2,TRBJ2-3,TGTGCCAGCAGTTCTCCCTGGACTAGCGGAAGCACAGATACGCAGTATTTT,CASSSPWTSGSTDTQYF
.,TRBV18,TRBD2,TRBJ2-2,TGTGCCAGCTCACCAGCAGCAAGCGGGAGGAACACCGGGGAGCTGTTTTTT,CASSPAASGRNTGELFF
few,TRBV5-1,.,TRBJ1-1,TGCGCCAGCCAGAGTGTGGGTGGCGGTGAAGCTTTCTTT,CASQSVGGGEAFF
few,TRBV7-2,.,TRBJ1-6,TGTGCCAGCAGCTTTCAGGGTCATTCACCCCTCCACTTT,CASSFQGHSPLHF
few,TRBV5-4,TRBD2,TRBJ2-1,TGTGCCAGCAGCTTGGATACTAGCGGGTACAATGAGCAGTTCTTC,CASSLDTSGYNEQFF
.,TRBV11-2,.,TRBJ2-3,TGTGCCAGCAGCTTAAGGTTCCGGCGGAGCACAGATACGCAGTATTTT,CASSLRFRRSTDTQYF
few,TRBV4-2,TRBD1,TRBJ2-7,TGTGCCAGCAGGCCCGGGACAGGGCGTGAGCAGTACTTC,CASRPGTGREQYF
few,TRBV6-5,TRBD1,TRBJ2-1,TGTGCCAGCAGTACCTACCCGGGACAGCACAATGAGCAGTTCTTC,CASSTYPGQHNEQFF